One and the same sample provided the 18 T cell receptor beta chains below, sequenced in a study of cytomegalovirus exposure and HLA in healthy donors. The PCR employed 60 Vbeta primers together with 13 Jbeta primers. Sequencing was performed with immunoSEQ multiplex PCR; in TCRdb, only in-frame clones are kept and a portion is missing. Among 130,000 or so clones listed, roughly 70% were seen once. The sample was PBMCs. These receptors were obtained from a man in his forties or fifties in good health and CMV-seropositive.

The V and J genes are TRBV28 and TRBJ2-2; TRBD2 matches at 7 bases. There are 17 residues in the CDR3. Trimming at V came to 6 bases and at J to 5 bases, leaving 15 bases not matched to a gene. In germline, CDR1 is MDHEN, CDR2 SYDVKM. CDR3 sequence: CASSQPLGRGGTGELFF. The CDR3 region has the DNA TGTGCCAGCAGCCAACCCTTGGGAAGGGGAGGGACCGGGGAGCTGTTTTTT.

This chain connects TRBV30 to TRBJ1-5; 8 nucleotides line up with TRBD1. There are 14 residues in the CDR3. J was trimmed by 6 bases and V by 4 bases; bases with no gene match: 8. In germline, CDR1 is GTSNPN, CDR2 SVGIG (reference sequence). The DNA of the CDR3 is TGTGCCTGGACCCATTCAGGGGGCGGTCAGCCCCAGCATTTT. Protein: CAWTHSGGGQPQHF.

The genes are TRBV19 and TRBJ2-7, with 10 positions matching TRBD2. This CDR3 spans 15 amino acids. The germline V gene encodes CDR1 LNHDA and CDR2 SQIVND (reference sequence). Trimming took 3 bases from V and 5 from J; bases not matched to a gene: 7. The CDR3 reads CASSMLLAGADEQYF. Here the CDR3 DNA reads TGTGCCAGTAGTATGCTTCTAGCGGGAGCAGACGAGCAGTACTTC.

The chain has TRBV2 and TRBJ2-7, with 8 bases fitting TRBD2. The CDR3 covers 13 residues. Trimming removed 6 bases from V and 3 bases from J; junction bases left unmatched: 4. Germline CDR1 reads SNHLY; CDR2 reads FYNNEI. CDR3 loop: CASRGTSSYEQYF. CDR3 nucleotides: TGTGCCAGCAGGGGGACTAGTAGCTACGAGCAGTACTTC.

V usage is TRBV6-5 and J usage is TRBJ1-2; 7 positions match TRBD1. The CDR3 is 13 amino acids. V was clipped by 2 bases and J by 7 bases; unmatched bases: 4. The germline V gene has CDR1 MNHEY and CDR2 SVGAGI. Here the CDR3 reads CASSYANRGGYTF. The CDR3 DNA reads as TGTGCCAGCAGTTACGCGAACAGGGGTGGCTACACCTTC.

The rearrangement links TRBV6-5 to TRBJ1-1; D gene uncertain. The CDR3 totals 13 residues. Looked up from germline, CDR1 is MNHEY and CDR2 is SVGAGI. V lost 4 bases to trimming and J lost 6 bases, with 12 bases between them. The CDR3 DNA is TGTGCCAGCAGTTTGACGGGAGGGTCTGAAGCTTTCTTT. It specifies CASSLTGGSEAFF.

This rearrangement joins TRBV19 to TRBJ2-7; 8 nucleotides line up with TRBD1. The germline CDR1 and CDR2 sequences are LNHDA and SQIVND (reference sequence). This CDR3 has 14 amino acids. V was pared by 7 bases and J by 2 bases, with 7 bases of the junction left unmatched. CDR3 coding DNA: TGTGCCAGTACCCGGACAGGGTCGCCCTACGAGCAGTACTTC. This codes for CASTRTGSPYEQYF.

The chain recombines TRBV19 with TRBJ1-1, with unresolved D. Trimming stripped 5 bases from V and 4 bases from J, with 17 bases between. CDR1 is LNHDA, CDR2 SQIVND, per germline (reference sequence). The CDR3 is 15 residues long. As DNA, the CDR3 is TGTGCCAGTAGTGACCCGGGAGCAGGAATCACTGAAGCTTTCTTT. The encoded protein is CASSDPGAGITEAFF.

The CDR3 DNA reads as TGTGCCAGCAGTGAATATTATTCGGCAGGGAAGGCTGCACCCCTCCACTTT. It is translated as CASSEYYSAGKAAPLHF. V gene TRBV6-1 combines with J gene TRBJ1-6; D perhaps matches TRBD1 (5 bases). V was shortened by 2 bases and J by 11 bases, with 22 bases between the two germline ends. This CDR3 is built from 17 residues. CDR1 and CDR2 from the germline V gene are MNHNS and SASEGT.

The gene calls are TRBV28 and TRBJ2-5; the D gene is possibly TRBD1 (5 bases). V dropped 2 bases and J dropped 0 bases, with 13 bases sitting between them. The germline gives CDR1 MDHEN, CDR2 SYDVKM. The CDR3 sequence is 16 residues long. The CDR3 loop reads CASSLPVQDNQETQYF. The CDR3 DNA reads as TGTGCCAGCAGTTTACCAGTCCAGGACAACCAAGAGACCCAGTACTTC.

The chain recombines TRBV5-5 with TRBJ2-1, with a tentative D call TRBD1 (6 bases). CDR3 length: 15 residues. In germline, CDR1 is SGHKS, CDR2 YYEKEE (reference sequence). Trimming shortened V by 4 bases and J by 0 bases, and 11 bases separated the two germline ends. As DNA, the CDR3 is TGTGCCAGCAGCCGGGACACCCCCTCCTACAATGAGCAGTTCTTC. Protein sequence: CASSRDTPSYNEQFF.

The J gene is TRBJ1-1, the V gene TRBV4-1, with a weak D call TRBD1 (5 bases). V was clipped by 7 bases and J by 1 base, with 16 bases between them. Germline CDR1 reads MGHRA; CDR2 reads YSYEKL. This CDR3 comprises 15 residues. This chain's CDR3 is CASNYPGTTNTEAFF. Written as DNA, the CDR3 is TGCGCCAGCAACTACCCCGGGACTACGAACACTGAAGCTTTCTTT.

This chain links TRBV9 with TRBJ2-7; 7 bases line up with TRBD2. J lost 3 bases, V lost 4 bases, and 10 bases had no gene match. This CDR3 comprises 15 residues. The germline V gene has CDR1 SGDLS and CDR2 YYNGEE. The DNA for the CDR3 is TGTGCCAGCAGCTTCCAACCGGGGGGAAGCTACGAGCAGTACTTC. This codes for CASSFQPGGSYEQYF. Full variable domain (missing parts from reference TRBV9 and TRBJ2-7): DSGVTQTPKHLITATGQRVTLRCSPRSGDLSVYWYQQSLDQGLQFLIQYYNGEERAKGNILERFSAQQFPDLHSELNLSSLELGDSALYFCASSFQPGGSYEQYFGPGTRLTVT.

The CDR3 here is CASSWMHRGNGGTEAFF. For the CDR3, the DNA is TGTGCCAGCAGCTGGATGCACAGGGGGAACGGGGGTACTGAAGCTTTCTTT. The chain links TRBV7-2 to TRBJ1-1, with 8 nucleotides matching TRBD1. V lost 4 bases to trimming and J lost 5 bases; unmatched junction nucleotides: 15. CDR3 length equals 17 residues. Germline CDR1 reads SGHTA; CDR2 reads FQGNSA.

The J gene is TRBJ1-1, the V gene TRBV6-5, with D perhaps matching TRBD1 (5 bases). This CDR3 has 15 residues. V was shortened by 6 bases and J by 1 base, with 15 bases between the two germline ends. Germline loops: CDR1 MNHEY, CDR2 SVGAGI. The CDR3 nucleotides are TGTGCCAGCAGCAGGAACAGGAATTCGAACACTGAAGCTTTCTTT. Protein product: CASSRNRNSNTEAFF.

There are a few counts of this clone. The chain carries TRBV2 and TRBJ2-5; D unclear. The CDR3 spans 14 residues. V shed 1 base and J shed 4 bases, with 10 bases lying between them. Germline-derived CDR1 and CDR2 are SNHLY and FYNNEI. CDR3 nucleotide sequence: TGTGCCAGCAGTGAAGGACTCTTCGGAGAGACCCAGTACTTC. It is translated as CASSEGLFGETQYF.

This chain links TRBV30 with TRBJ1-3; no firm D call. The V gene's germline CDR1 is GTSNPN and CDR2 SVGIG (reference sequence). CDR3 length: 13 amino acids. The CDR3 DNA follows: TGTGCTGCGGAGTTGAGCTCTGGAAACACCATATATTTT. This sequence encodes CAAELSSGNTIYF.

The chain is built from TRBV6-7 and TRBJ2-2; 8 nucleotides align to TRBD2. TRBV6-7 is an ORF, with its function uncertain. After removal of 0 bases from V and 5 bases from J, the junction contained 17 bases not matched to a gene. The CDR3 is 20 residues long. The DNA of the CDR3 is TGTGCCAGCAGTTACTCGATCGGCGCTCGGGAGGGTTTTAGGACCGGGGAGCTGTTTTTT. Residues: CASSYSIGAREGFRTGELFF.